The text below deals with one T cell receptor (beta chain). A few counts support this clone. The antigen it recognizes is unknown. Base-call qualities are not available, and no considerably larger clone is one nucleotide away. Libraries were constructed by the immunoSEQ multiplex PCR assay. For the multiplex PCR, a mixture combining 60 forward primers for TCR Vbeta segments and 13 reverse primers for TCR Jbeta segments was used. The CDR3 region of rearranged TCR beta genes was amplified from genomic DNA with a multiplex PCR assay. The Illumina HiSeq System was used to sequence the amplified TCR beta libraries as 87-base-pair reads. On the authors' methods: A later analysis counted around 72 million unique TCR beta chains across the 550 to 700 repertoires, and roughly 9.9 million of these chains were shared by at least two donors. A nearest-neighbor algorithm error-corrected the raw reads and collapsed the reads into unique sequences, merging closely related sequences to remove PCR and sequencing errors. Alignment of CDR3 sequences to IMGT reference sequences was used to assign V, D and J gene segments. For a sequence to be retained, a match of at least six nucleotides to both a V gene segment and a J gene segment was required. A rearrangement counted as productive if the CDR3 had no stop codons and remained in frame with V and J, and every other rearrangement counted as non-productive. CDR3 was defined by IMGT convention, running from the second conserved V-encoded cysteine to the conserved J-encoded phenylalanine. The earlier analysis of about 530 of the donors excluded any sequence lacking an unambiguous match to a single V gene segment. In an earlier analysis of 500 to 750 of the donors, V segments were called functional above 56.7% productive rearrangements and were called segregating when the between-donor standard deviation exceeded 5%. A statistical classification framework was built for diagnosing cytomegalovirus status from the catalog of TCR beta chain sequences. V and J gene assignment, in a later analysis, came from comparing TCR nucleotide sequences with IMGT/GENE-DB human TR gene sequences. In a later analysis, CDR3 sequences and most-parsimonious VDJ recombination scenarios were assigned using the TCRdist pipeline. In a later analysis, each TCR beta chain was defined by its CDR3 amino acid sequence together with its V-gene family, and reads without a unique V-gene family were excluded. In a later analysis, several hundred highly shared, low-generation-probability nucleotide sequences were removed to address suspected cross-contamination and a sequencing artifact. For each public chain, a later analysis derived a clonal expansion index from normalized ranks of inferred template counts within each repertoire. A later analysis computed generation probabilities with a VDJ recombination model fitted to out-of-frame rearrangements, and checked the results against IGoR. Hypergeometric tests were used in a later analysis to score TCR-TCR, TCR-HLA and TCR-CMV co-occurrence, with a repertoire-size bias correction applied to the TCR pairs. A later analysis estimated false discovery rates by permuting HLA or CMV assignments 20 times. In a later analysis, co-occurring TCRs were grouped with DBSCAN, and TCRdist sequence similarity was added when clustering was performed within HLA-allele-positive subsets. For co-occurrence clustering, repertoires with fewer than 30,000 or more than 120,000 public chains were excluded, along with a handful of repertoires with anomalous nucleotide sharing. Here the immuneACCESS table is served through TCRdb, limited to in-frame sequences with V and J called. Missing clones are a known gap in these copies; in checked studies unresolved V genes cover under half, and the rest lacks a known reason. The V and J calls and clone size are taken from that table; D and trimming were inferred from the DNA. A total of 100,000 or so clones appear in this sample, roughly 75% of them only once. About 4.3% of the sample belongs to the ten largest clones.

CDR1 is given as SGHRS and CDR2 as YFSETQ, both from the germline V gene. Trimming takes 0 bases off V and 2 bases off J; junction bases not matched to a gene: 5. From the cysteine up to the phenylalanine, the CDR3 has a length of 16 residues. Just CDR3 DNA is preserved here, 48 bases in frame from base 1. This sample stems from a study of cytomegalovirus exposure and HLA in healthy donors (dated by TCRdb to 2017 to 2019). At the level of the whole study: According to an earlier analysis of a few hundred of the donors, about 179 million T cells yielded 117 million unique TCR beta sequences and approximately 280 Gb of sequence data. About 280 gigabases of sequencing data and tens of millions of unique TCR sequences were included in an early release covering several hundred HLA-typed donors. Of the roughly 420 genotyped donors, approximately 80% were placed in the genetic ancestry cluster associated with self-reported Caucasian donors. The study was designed to test whether signatures of past pathogen exposure could be identified by cataloging public T cell receptors. The study used immunosequencing to profile the T cell repertoires of 666 subjects and linked those repertoires to cytomegalovirus serostatus. Besides the first cohort of approximately 670 subjects, a separate validation cohort made up of around 120 different subjects was used. High-throughput TCR immunosequencing, statistical association of individual TCRs with disease status, and machine learning were combined to predict cytomegalovirus infection status. A later analysis re-analyzed previously published TCR beta repertoires from approximately 700 donors and added high-resolution HLA genotyping to study TCR occurrence patterns. Rather than using new phenotypic data, the later analysis identified candidate immune exposures from TCR beta sequences and from how often those sequences occurred across donors. An earlier analysis of about 620 of the donors applied high-throughput TCR beta sequencing to assess whether each TCR beta V gene segment acted as functional or pseudogenic. Alongside the repertoire data, information on donor age, sex, ethnicity and CMV serostatus was compiled. A later genetic analysis took genome-wide SNP genotypes for about 55% of the roughly 670 donors and used that subset as a discovery cohort. Every discovery cohort repertoire had been produced on one sequencing platform. Both class I and class II loci were covered by HLA typing, at four-digit resolution. Typing coverage differed by locus: A, B, C, DRB1 and DQB1 were typed in about 620-630 donors, DQA1 in roughly 500, DPA1 in 600 to 610, and DPB1 in roughly 450. Because of strong linkage in the cohort, roughly 5 DR-DQ haplotypes were treated as single units for association and clustering. Among 300 to 500 genotyped donors of the cohort, an average of approximately 200,000 unique TCR beta nucleotide sequences was sequenced per donor, of which roughly 18% were non-productive.

Broad study findings and their caveats: The presence/absence analyses assumed that sequencing depth was roughly uniform across donors, and that assumption may not be true. Immune exposure information for the cohort was limited to CMV serostatus. Correlated functional status among segregating V segments might be attributable to linkage disequilibrium, but an unknown experimental factor could not be ruled out. V-gene and J-gene trimming of TCR beta chains was associated with a missense DCLRE1C variant in a later genetic analysis, and the association was replicated in an independent cohort. A later genetic analysis reported fewer N-insertions in productive TCRs among donors in an Asian-associated ancestry cluster than the approximately 700-donor mean. The sequencing pipeline was judged likely to have produced a cluster of highly shared sequence variants as a technical artifact. Assigning TCR associations to individual alleles was difficult when HLA alleles, especially DR and DQ, strongly co-occurred. The authors suggested that the approach could potentially be generalized to other disease states and immunological phenotypes. Some IMGT-functional V segments, including TRBV6-2 and TRBV6-3, could not be distinguished by the 87-base-pair reads and were therefore excluded. According to a later analysis, parvovirus B19, influenza, CMV and Epstein-Barr virus appeared linked to several top co-occurrence clusters. A further reported finding was that TCR beta sequences accurately predicted the HLA-A and HLA-B alleles for most subjects in the first cohort. A total of around 150 TCR beta chains were listed by the study as associated with cytomegalovirus. In a later analysis, TCR association rates were found to vary across HLA loci, with the most associated TCRs seen for DRB1 alleles and the fewest for HLA-C alleles. In vitro tests confirmed that three of the cytomegalovirus-associated TCR beta chains recognize cytomegalovirus antigens. The classifier was reported to diagnose cytomegalovirus status with high specificity and sensitivity in both the original and validation cohorts. In a later analysis, HLA-associated TCR beta chains showed more clonal expansion and lower generation probabilities than non-associated chains that were equally common. Specific HLA alleles were associated with about 17,000 TCR beta sequences at a false discovery rate of 0.05 in a later analysis. Because counts were too low, approximately 15 rarely observed V segments, including chromosome 9 orphons, were excluded from the earlier analysis of some 590 of the donors. In an earlier analysis of about 540 of the donors, most TCR beta V segments were observed in productive rearrangements about 87% or about 30% of the time, broadly matching IMGT annotations. Most CMV-associated TCR beta chains appeared to be HLA-restricted in a later analysis, and the HLA associations seemed to be driven largely by CMV exposure. Most TCR sequences were observed very rarely across donors, whereas some public TCRs were present in many individuals. HLA typing was unavailable for some donors at each locus, so association tests used only the typed subset. This cohort had only TCR beta chains sequenced, and the lack of alpha or paired-chain data limited which features could be detected.

The cohort comprised 710 or so healthy bone marrow donors. At the time of sampling, every cohort member was nominally healthy, though immune exposures that went unrecorded were likely present. The donor was CMV seropositive and was included in the group of 250 to 300 seropositive cohort members. Every donor gave a peripheral blood sample, and the peripheral blood mononuclear cells from that sample were used for TCR beta sequencing. Genomic DNA extraction from the blood cell samples was performed with the Qiagen DNeasy Blood Extraction Kit. Material for sequencing was PBMCs. This sequence was found in a young woman in good health and CMV-seropositive. The V and J segments used are TRBV5-1 and TRBJ2-5, with 9 central nucleotides matching TRBD1. The bases read TGCGCCAGCAGCTTGGCCTCGGGACAGGGTCAAGAGACCCAGTACTTC. Protein translation: CASSLASGQGQETQYF.